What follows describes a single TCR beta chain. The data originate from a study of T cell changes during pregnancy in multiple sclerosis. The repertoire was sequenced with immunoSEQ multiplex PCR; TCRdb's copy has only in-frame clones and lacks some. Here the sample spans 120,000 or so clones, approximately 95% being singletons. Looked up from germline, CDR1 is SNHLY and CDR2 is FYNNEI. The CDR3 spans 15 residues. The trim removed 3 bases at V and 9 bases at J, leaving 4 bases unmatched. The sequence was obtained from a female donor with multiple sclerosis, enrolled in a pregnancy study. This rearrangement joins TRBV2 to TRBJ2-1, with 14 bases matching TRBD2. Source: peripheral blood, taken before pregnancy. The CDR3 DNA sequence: TGTGCCAGCAGTGATGGGACTAGCGGGAGCGTTGAGCAGTTCTTC. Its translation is CASSDGTSGSVEQFF.